These 10 T cell receptor beta chains originate from one sample sequenced in a study of shared clonotypes between healthy human individuals. Clones were sequenced by immunoSEQ multiplex PCR, and TCRdb holds only the in-frame ones, with some missing. The table has almost 700,000 clones, 92% seen once. It was CD45RO-negative cells, positively selected for CCR7, that made up naive CD8 cells, with terminally differentiated effector memory CD45RA+ cells excluded. Sequenced: naive CD8+ T cells sorted from blood. The receptor set was obtained from a man younger than 45 in good health.

The chain carries TRBV13 and TRBJ2-7; weak D call: TRBD1 (6 bases). CDR1 and CDR2 (germline): PRHDT, FYEKMQ (reference sequence). This CDR3 spans 12 amino acids. Trimming removed 3 bases at V and 4 bases at J, with 7 bases between. The CDR3, as DNA: TGTGCCAGCAGCTTTCAGGGGTACGAGCAGTACTTC. Translation: CASSFQGYEQYF.

The CDR3 reads CAWSGDSGNTIYF. As DNA, the CDR3 is TGTGCCTGGAGTGGGGACTCTGGAAACACCATATATTTT. The chain employs TRBV30 and TRBJ1-3; D is undetermined. From germline, CDR1 is GTSNPN and CDR2 SVGIG (reference sequence). Deletions cut 1 base from V and 0 bases from J, with 4 bases between. The CDR3 has 13 amino acids.

The V gene is TRBV2, the J gene TRBJ1-2; possible D gene TRBD1, 5 bases. The CDR3 is 14 residues long. The germline V gene encodes CDR1 SNHLY and CDR2 FYNNEI. V dropped 1 base and J dropped 8 bases, with 14 bases sitting between them. The CDR3 spells CASSEGQPMDGYTF. In DNA, the CDR3 is TGTGCCAGCAGTGAAGGACAGCCCATGGACGGCTACACCTTC.

This clone was picked up one time. This sample also contains other DNA sequences that code for the same CDR3. In DNA, the CDR3 is TGTGCCAGCAGCGTAGGCGGTTCTAGCACAGATACGCAGTATTTT. It codes for CASSVGGSSTDTQYF. The chain employs TRBV9 and TRBJ2-3; D uncertain. V lost 0 bases and J 0 bases, leaving 8 bases between the germline ends. Germline V gene sequence: CDR1 SGDLS, CDR2 YYNGEE. There are 15 residues in the CDR3.

The chain carries TRBV7-9 and TRBJ1-1; D is unresolved. Germline CDR1 SEHNR, CDR2 FQNEAQ (reference sequence). V was trimmed by 7 bases and J by 4 bases, leaving 10 bases between them. The length of the CDR3 is 12 residues. The CDR3 reads CASTQPGTEAFF. The CDR3, as DNA: TGTGCCAGCACCCAGCCTGGCACTGAAGCTTTCTTT. Variable domain in full (rest from reference TRBV7-9 and TRBJ1-1): DTGVSQNPRHKITKRGQNVTFRCDPISEHNRLYWYRQTLGQGPEFLTYFQNEAQLEKSRLLSDRFSAERPKGSFSTLEIQRTEQGDSAMYLCASTQPGTEAFFGQGTRLTVV.

The chain combines TRBV25-1 with TRBJ2-7; D perhaps matches TRBD2 (6 bases). Germline V CDR1 and CDR2: MGHDK, SYGVNS. The CDR3 spans 14 residues. V was shortened by 5 bases and J by 3 bases, with 14 bases between the two germline ends. The DNA for the CDR3 is TGTGCCAGCAGTCGGACCGGGACTTACTACGAGCAGTACTTC. Residues: CASSRTGTYYEQYF.

J is TRBJ2-7 and V is TRBV2; 8 nucleotides agree with TRBD1. The V and J ends lost 4 bases and 7 bases, in that order; junction bases with no gene match: 9. CDR1 and CDR2 (germline): SNHLY, FYNNEI. The CDR3 is 14 residues long. For the CDR3, the DNA is TGTGCCAGCAGTGGGTCAGGGGGCGTTTGGGAGCAGTACTTC. Encoded protein: CASSGSGGVWEQYF.

Turning to this clone: Other DNA variants within this sample encode the same CDR3. This chain joins TRBV18 and TRBJ2-7, with D perhaps TRBD1 or TRBD2 (5 bases each). Trimming removed 2 bases at V and 6 bases at J, with 5 bases between. The CDR3 consists of 11 residues. The germline V gene encodes CDR1 KGHSH and CDR2 LQKENI. The CDR3 coding sequence is TGTGCCAGCTCACCAGGGACCGAGCAGTACTTC. Translation gives CASSPGTEQYF. Filled out from reference TRBV18 and TRBJ2-7, the complete variable domain reads NAGVMQNPRHLVRRRGQEARLRCSPMKGHSHVYWYRQLPEEGLKFMVYLQKENIIDESGMPKERFSAEFPKEGPSILRIQQVVRGDSAAYFCASSPGTEQYFGPGTRLTVT.

This chain uses TRBV10-1 with TRBJ2-2; D is uncertain. From germline, CDR1 is WNHNN and CDR2 SYGVQD (reference sequence). V was shortened by 3 bases and J by 3 bases, with 5 bases between the two germline ends. The CDR3 length is 13 residues. This CDR3 reads CASSDSDTGELFF. As DNA, the CDR3 is TGCGCCAGCAGTGACTCTGACACCGGGGAGCTGTTTTTT.

The CDR3 DNA reads as TGTGCCAGCAGTCCGGGGGGTGGAAACACCATATATTTT. Translating it yields CASSPGGGNTIYF. V is TRBV6-6 and J is TRBJ1-3; TRBD1 might be the D (5 bases). This CDR3 region has 13 residues. The V and J ends lost 5 bases and 3 bases respectively, with 8 bases between them. Germline assignment: CDR1 MNHNY and CDR2 SVGAGI (reference sequence).